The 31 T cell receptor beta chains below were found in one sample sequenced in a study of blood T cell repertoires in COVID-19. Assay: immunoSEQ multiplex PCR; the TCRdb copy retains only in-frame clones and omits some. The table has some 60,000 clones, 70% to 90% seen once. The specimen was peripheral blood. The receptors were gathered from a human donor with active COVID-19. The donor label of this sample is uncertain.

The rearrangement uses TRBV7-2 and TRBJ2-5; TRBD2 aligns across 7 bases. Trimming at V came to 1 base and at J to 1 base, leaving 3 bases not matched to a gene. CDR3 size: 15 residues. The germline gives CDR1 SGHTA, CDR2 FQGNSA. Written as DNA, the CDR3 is TGTGCCAGCAGCTTAGTTCGGGGGGTCCAAGAGACCCAGTACTTC. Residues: CASSLVRGVQETQYF. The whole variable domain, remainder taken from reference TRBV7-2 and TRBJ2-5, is GAGVSQSPSNKVTEKGKDVELRCDPISGHTALYWYRQSLGQGLEFLIYFQGNSAPDKSGLPSDRFSAERTGGSVSTLTIQRTQQEDSAVYLCASSLVRGVQETQYFGPGTRLLVL.

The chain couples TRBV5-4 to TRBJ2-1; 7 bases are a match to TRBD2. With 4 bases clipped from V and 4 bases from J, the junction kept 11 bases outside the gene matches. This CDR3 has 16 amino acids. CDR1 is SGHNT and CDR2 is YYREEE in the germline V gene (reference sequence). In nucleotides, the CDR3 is TGTGCCAGCAGCCTCCCCCCCGCGGGAGCTTACAATGAGCAGTTCTTC. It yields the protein CASSLPPAGAYNEQFF.

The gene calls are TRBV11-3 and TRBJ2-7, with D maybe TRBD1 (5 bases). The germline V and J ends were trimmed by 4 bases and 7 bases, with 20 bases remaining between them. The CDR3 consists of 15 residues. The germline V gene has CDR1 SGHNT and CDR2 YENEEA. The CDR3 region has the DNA TGTGCCAGCAGCTACGTGACAGTCTCCGAAAGGGAGCAGTACTTC. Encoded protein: CASSYVTVSEREQYF.

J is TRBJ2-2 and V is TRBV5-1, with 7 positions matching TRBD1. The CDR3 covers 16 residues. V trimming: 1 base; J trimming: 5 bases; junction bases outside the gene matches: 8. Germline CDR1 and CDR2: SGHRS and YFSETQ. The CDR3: CASSLTRTGPTGELFF. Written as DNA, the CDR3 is TGCGCCAGCAGCTTGACAAGGACAGGACCTACCGGGGAGCTGTTTTTT.

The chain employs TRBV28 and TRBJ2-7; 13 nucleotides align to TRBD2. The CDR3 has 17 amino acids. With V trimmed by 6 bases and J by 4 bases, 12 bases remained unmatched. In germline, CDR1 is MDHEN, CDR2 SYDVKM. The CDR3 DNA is TGTGCCAGCAGCCCATCTCCGGGACTAGCGGGATTGTACGAGCAGTACTTC. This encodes CASSPSPGLAGLYEQYF.

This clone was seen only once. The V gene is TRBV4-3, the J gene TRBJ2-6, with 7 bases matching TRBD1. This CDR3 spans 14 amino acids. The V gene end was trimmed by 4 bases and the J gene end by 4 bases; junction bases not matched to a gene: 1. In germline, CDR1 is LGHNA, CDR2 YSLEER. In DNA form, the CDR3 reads TGCGCCAGCAGCCTGGACAGGGGGGCCAACGTCCTGACTTTC. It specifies CASSLDRGANVLTF.

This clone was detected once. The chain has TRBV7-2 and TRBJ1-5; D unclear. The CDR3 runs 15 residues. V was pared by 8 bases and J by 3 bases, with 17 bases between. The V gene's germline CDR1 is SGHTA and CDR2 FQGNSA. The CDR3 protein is CASAFFGQDNQPQHF. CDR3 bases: TGTGCCAGCGCCTTTTTTGGGCAGGACAATCAGCCCCAGCATTTT.

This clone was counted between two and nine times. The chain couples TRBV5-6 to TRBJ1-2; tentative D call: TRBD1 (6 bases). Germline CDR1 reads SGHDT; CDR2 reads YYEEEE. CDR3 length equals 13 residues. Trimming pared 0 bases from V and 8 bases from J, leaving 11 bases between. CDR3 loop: CASSLVQGSGYTF. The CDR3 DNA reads TGTGCCAGCAGCTTGGTACAGGGTTCCGGCTACACCTTC.

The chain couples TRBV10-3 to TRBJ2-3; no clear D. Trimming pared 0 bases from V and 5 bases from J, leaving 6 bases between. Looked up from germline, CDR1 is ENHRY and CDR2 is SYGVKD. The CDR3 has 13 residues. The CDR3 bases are TGTGCCATCAGTGAGTCATTCGGAGATACGCAGTATTTT. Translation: CAISESFGDTQYF.

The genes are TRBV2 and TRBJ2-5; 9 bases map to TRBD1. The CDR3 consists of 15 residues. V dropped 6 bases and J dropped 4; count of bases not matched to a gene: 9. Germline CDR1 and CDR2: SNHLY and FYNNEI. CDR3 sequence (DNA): TGTGCCAGCAGCCCGGGACAGGGAGTGGGAGAGACCCAGTACTTC. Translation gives CASSPGQGVGETQYF.

The CDR3 nucleotides are TGTGCCATCAGTGAGAGACGGGCCTACGAGCAGTACTTC. It codes for CAISERRAYEQYF. The chain carries TRBV10-3 and TRBJ2-7; D unclear. Germline-derived CDR1 and CDR2 are ENHRY and SYGVKD. The CDR3 has 13 residues. Trimming shortened V by 2 bases and J by 2 bases, and 7 bases separated the two germline ends.

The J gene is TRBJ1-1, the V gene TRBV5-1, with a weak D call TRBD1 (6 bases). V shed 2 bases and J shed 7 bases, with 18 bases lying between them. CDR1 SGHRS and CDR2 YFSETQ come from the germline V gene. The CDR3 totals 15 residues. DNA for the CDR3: TGCGCCAGCAGCTTATCCGACAGGCCGTCAGATGAAGCTTTCTTT. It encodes CASSLSDRPSDEAFF.

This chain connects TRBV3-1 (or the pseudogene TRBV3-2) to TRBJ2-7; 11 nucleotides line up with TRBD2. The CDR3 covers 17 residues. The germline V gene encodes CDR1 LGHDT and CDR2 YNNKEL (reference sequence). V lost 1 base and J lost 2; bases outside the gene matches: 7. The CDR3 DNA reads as TGTGCCAGCAGCCAAGGACTAGCGGGGCTTGGACCCTACGAGCAGTACTTC. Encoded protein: CASSQGLAGLGPYEQYF.

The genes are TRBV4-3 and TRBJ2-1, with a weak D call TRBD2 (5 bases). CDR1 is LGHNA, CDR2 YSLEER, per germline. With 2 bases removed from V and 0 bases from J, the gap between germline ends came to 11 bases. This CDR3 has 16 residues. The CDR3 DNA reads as TGCGCCAGCAGCCAATCGCTAGGGAGCTCCTACAATGAGCAGTTCTTC. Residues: CASSQSLGSSYNEQFF.

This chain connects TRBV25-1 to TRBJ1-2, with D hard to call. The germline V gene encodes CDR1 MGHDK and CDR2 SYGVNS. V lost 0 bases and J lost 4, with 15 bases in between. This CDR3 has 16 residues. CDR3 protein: CASSEYGTAWSYGYTF. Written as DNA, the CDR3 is TGTGCCAGCAGTGAATATGGAACAGCTTGGTCCTATGGCTACACCTTC.

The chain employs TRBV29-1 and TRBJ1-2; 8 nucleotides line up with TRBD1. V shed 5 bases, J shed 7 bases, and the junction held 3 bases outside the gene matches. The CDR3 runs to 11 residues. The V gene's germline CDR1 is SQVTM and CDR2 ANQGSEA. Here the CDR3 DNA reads TGCAGCGTTCAGGACAGGGCTGGCTACACCTTC. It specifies CSVQDRAGYTF.

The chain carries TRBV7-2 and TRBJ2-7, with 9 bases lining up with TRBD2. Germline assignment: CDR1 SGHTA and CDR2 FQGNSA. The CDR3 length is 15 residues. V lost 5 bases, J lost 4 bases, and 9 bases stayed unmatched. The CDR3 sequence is CASSPTAGGGYEQYF. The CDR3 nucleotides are TGTGCCAGCAGCCCAACAGCGGGAGGAGGATACGAGCAGTACTTC. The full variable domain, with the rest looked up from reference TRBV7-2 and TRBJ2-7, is GAGVSQSPSNKVTEKGKDVELRCDPISGHTALYWYRQSLGQGLEFLIYFQGNSAPDKSGLPSDRFSAERTGGSVSTLTIQRTQQEDSAVYLCASSPTAGGGYEQYFGPGTRLTVT.

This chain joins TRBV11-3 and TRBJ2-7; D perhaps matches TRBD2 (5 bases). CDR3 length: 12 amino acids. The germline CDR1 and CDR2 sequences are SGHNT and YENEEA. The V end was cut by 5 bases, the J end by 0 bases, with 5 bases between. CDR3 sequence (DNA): TGTGCCAGCAGCCGGGACTCCTACGAGCAGTACTTC. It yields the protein CASSRDSYEQYF.

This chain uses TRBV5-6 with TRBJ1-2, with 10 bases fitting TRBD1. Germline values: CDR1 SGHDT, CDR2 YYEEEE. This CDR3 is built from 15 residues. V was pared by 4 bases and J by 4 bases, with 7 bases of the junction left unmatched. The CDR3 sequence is CASSPGTGEIYGYTF. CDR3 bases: TGTGCCAGCAGCCCCGGGACAGGGGAAATCTATGGCTACACCTTC.

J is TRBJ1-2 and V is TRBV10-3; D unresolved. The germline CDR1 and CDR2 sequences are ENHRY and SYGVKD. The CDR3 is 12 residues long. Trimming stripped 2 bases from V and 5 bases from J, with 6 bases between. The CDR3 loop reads CAISEIEYGYTF. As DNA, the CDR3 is TGTGCCATCAGTGAGATTGAGTATGGCTACACCTTC.

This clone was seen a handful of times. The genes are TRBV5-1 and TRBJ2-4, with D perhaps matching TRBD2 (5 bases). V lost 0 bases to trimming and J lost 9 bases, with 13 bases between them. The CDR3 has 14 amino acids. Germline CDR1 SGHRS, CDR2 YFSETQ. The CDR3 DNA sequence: TGCGCCAGCAGCTTGGGCAACTTAGAGGGCATTCAGTACTTC. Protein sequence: CASSLGNLEGIQYF.

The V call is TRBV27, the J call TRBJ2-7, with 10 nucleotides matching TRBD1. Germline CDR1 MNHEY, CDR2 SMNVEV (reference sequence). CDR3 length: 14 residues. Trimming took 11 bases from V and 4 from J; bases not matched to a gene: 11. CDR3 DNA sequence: TGTGCCGCCGGAAGCCGGGACAGGGGTTACGAGCAGTACTTC. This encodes CAAGSRDRGYEQYF.

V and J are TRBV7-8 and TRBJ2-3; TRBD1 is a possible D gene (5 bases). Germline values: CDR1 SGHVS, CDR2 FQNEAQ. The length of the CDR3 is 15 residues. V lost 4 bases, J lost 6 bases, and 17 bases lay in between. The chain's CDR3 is CASSSVGAAGDTQYF. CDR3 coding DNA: TGTGCCAGCAGCTCCGTTGGGGCTGCAGGTGATACGCAGTATTTT.

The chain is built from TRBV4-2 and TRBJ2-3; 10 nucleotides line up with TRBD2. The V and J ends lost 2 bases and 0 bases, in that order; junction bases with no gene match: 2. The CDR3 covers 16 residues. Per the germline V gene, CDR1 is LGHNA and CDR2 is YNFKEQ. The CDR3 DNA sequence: TGTGCCAGCAGCCAATTGACTAGCGGGAGCACAGATACGCAGTATTTT. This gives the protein CASSQLTSGSTDTQYF.

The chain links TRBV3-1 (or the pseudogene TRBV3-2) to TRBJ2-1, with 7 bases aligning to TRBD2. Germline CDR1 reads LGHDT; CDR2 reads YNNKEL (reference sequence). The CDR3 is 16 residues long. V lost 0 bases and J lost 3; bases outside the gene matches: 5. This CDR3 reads CASSQEWAGDYNEQFF. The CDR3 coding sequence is TGTGCCAGCAGCCAAGAATGGGCGGGGGACTACAATGAGCAGTTCTTC.

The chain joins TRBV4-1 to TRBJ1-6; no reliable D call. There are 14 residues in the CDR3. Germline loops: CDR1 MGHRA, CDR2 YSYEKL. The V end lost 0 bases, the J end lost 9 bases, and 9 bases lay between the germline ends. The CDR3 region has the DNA TGCGCCAGCAGCCAAGAGGCTGGGAGTTCACCCCTCCACTTT. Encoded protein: CASSQEAGSSPLHF.

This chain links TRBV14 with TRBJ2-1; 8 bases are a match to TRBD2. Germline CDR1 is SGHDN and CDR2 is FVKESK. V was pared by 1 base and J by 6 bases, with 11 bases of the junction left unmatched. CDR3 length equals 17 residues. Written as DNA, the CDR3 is TGTGCCAGCAGCCAAGGGCTTCGGGGGGGGTTAGGCAATGAGCAGTTCTTC. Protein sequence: CASSQGLRGGLGNEQFF.

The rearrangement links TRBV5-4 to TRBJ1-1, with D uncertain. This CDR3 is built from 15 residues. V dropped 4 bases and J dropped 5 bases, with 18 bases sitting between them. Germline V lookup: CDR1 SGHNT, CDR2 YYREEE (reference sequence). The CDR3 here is CASSVDRVRGTEAFF. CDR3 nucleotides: TGTGCCAGCAGCGTCGATCGGGTTCGAGGGACTGAAGCTTTCTTT.

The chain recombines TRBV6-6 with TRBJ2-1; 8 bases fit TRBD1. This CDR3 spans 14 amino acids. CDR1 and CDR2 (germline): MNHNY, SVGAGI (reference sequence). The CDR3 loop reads CGSRADRDLHEQFF. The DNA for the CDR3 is TGTGGGAGCAGGGCGGACAGGGATCTTCATGAGCAGTTCTTC.

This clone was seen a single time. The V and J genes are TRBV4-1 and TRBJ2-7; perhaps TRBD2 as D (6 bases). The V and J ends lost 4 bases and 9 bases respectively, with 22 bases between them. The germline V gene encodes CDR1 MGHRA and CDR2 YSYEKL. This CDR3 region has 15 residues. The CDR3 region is CASSPLGLDLPGQYF. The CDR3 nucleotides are TGCGCCAGCAGCCCCCTGGGACTGGATCTACCGGGGCAGTACTTC.

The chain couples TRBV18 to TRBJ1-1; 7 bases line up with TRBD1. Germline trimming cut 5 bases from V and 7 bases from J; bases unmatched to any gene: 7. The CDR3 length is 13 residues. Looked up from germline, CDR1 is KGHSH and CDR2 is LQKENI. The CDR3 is CASSSRQGLEAFF. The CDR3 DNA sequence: TGTGCCAGCTCATCTCGACAGGGCCTTGAAGCTTTCTTT. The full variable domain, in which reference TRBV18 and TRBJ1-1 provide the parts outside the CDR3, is NAGVMQNPRHLVRRRGQEARLRCSPMKGHSHVYWYRQLPEEGLKFMVYLQKENIIDESGMPKERFSAEFPKEGPSILRIQQVVRGDSAAYFCASSSRQGLEAFFGQGTRLTVV.